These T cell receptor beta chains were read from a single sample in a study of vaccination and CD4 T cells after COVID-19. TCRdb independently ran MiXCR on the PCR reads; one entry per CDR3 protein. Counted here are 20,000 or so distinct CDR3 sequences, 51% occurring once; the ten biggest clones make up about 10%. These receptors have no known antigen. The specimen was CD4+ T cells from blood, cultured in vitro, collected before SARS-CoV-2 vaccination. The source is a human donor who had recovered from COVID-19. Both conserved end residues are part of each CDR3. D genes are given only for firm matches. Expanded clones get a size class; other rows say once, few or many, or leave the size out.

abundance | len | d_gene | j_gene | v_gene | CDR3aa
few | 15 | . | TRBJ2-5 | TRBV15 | CATSRDLGSQETQYF
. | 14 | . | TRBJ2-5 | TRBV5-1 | CASSLGDMLETQYF
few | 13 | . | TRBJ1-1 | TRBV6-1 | CASSRGQSSEAFF
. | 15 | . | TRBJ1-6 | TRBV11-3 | CASSPVPVNNSPLHF
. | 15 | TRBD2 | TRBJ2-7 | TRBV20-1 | CSAILPGTSGNGQYF
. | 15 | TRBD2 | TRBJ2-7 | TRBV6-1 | CASTTPGLVGYEQYF
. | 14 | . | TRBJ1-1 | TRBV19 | CASSFLMMHTEAFF
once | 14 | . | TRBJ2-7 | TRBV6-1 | CASTSIVSSYEQYF
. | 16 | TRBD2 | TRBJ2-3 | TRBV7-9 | CASSPTLASSTDTQYF
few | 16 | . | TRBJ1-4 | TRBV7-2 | CASSLTSVGPNEKLFF
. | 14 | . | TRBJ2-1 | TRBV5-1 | CASSIPIGNNEQFF
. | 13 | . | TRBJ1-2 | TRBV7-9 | CASSLGTFDGYTF
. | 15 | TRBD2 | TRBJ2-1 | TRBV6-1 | CASTEVGTSVDEQFF
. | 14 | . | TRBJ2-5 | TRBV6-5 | CASSYGRRGETQYF
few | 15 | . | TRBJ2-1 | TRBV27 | CASTAGRGGINEQFF
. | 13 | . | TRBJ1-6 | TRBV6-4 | CASSEGESSPLHF
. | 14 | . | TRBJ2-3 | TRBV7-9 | CASSFAGARDTQYF
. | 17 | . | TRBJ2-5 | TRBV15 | CATSRGRIPSHQETQYF
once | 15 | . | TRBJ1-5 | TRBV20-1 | CSAREGGLSDQPQHF
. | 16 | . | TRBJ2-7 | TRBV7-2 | CASSLFTGLSTYEQYF
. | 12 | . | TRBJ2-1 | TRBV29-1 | CSVDRWGGEQFF
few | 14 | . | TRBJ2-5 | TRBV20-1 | CSARDQRGGETQYF
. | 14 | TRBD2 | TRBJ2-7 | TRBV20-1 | CSASLNSGNYEQYF
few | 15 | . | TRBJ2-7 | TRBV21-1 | CASSAGTSGTYEQYF
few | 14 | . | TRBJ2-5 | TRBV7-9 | CASRSLGSGETQYF
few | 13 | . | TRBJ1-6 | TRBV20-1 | CSASHAVDSPLHF
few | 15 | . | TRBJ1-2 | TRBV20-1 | CSARKDSLAIYGYTF
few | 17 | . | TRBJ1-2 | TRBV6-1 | CASSDLYRTGANYGYTF